This TCR beta chain was captured in a study of blood T cell repertoires in COVID-19. The CDR3 consists of 15 residues. Trimming took off 3 bases at V and 6 bases at J, with 16 bases between the two ends. Germline assignment: CDR1 LNHDA and CDR2 SQIVND (reference sequence). Clones were read by immunoSEQ multiplex PCR, and TCRdb kept only the in-frame ones, dropping some. The sample lists roughly 340,000 clones, 75% to 90% occurring once. The specimen was PBMCs or T cells enriched from blood (not recorded which). The source is a man between 18 and 29 years old who had recovered from COVID-19. This chain links TRBV19 with TRBJ2-3; D is uncertain. CDR3 DNA sequence: TGTGCCAGTAGTATTTGGGCTAAATCGGCGGATACGCAGTATTTT. This translates into CASSIWAKSADTQYF.